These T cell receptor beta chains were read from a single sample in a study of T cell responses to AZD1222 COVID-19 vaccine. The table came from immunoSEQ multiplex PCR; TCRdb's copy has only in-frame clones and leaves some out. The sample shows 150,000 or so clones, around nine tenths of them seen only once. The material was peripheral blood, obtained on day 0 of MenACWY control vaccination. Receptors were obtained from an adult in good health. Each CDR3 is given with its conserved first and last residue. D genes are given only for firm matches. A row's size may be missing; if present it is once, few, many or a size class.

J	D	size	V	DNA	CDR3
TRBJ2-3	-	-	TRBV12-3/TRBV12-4	TGTGCCAGCAGTCTTCCCGGGGGTACGCAGTATTTT	CASSLPGGTQYF
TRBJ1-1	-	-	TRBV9	TGTGCCAGCAGTCCTAGACCCGGGGTGGAGACCACTGAAGCTTTCTTT	CASSPRPGVETTEAFF
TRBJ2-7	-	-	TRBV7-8	TGTGCCAGCAGCTTGGTCGGGAGCTCCTACGAGCAGTACTTC	CASSLVGSSYEQYF
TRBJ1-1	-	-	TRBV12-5	TGTGCTAGTGGTTTGGTGTTGGGGGAAGCTTTCTTT	CASGLVLGEAFF
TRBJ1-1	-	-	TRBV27	TGTGCCAGCAGTTTATCCGGACAGATGAACACTGAAGCTTTCTTT	CASSLSGQMNTEAFF
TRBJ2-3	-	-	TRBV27	TGTGCCAGCAGCCGACGAAAGAGCACAGATACGCAGTATTTT	CASSRRKSTDTQYF
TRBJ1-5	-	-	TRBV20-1	TGCAGTGCTAGTAGGCCCCCGGGCAGCAATCAGCCCCAGCATTTT	CSASRPPGSNQPQHF
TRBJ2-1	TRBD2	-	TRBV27	TGTGCCAGCAGTTCACAAAGCGGGGGCCATGAGCAGTTCTTC	CASSSQSGGHEQFF
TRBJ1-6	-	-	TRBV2	TGTGCCAGCAGTTATAATTCACCCCTCCACTTT	CASSYNSPLHF
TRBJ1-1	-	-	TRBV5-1	TGCGCCAGCAGCCCTAGGCGGAACACAAATGAAGCTTTCTTT	CASSPRRNTNEAFF
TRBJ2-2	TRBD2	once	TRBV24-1	TGTGCCACCAGTGTTTACGGAGCGGGAGGGGCCGGGGAGCTGTTTTTT	CATSVYGAGGAGELFF